The 26 T cell receptor beta chains reported below all come from one sample, sequenced in a study of T-cell memory formation after mild COVID-19 (dated by TCRdb to about 2021). Libraries came from 5' RACE. TCRdb lists the instrument as Illumina NovaSeq 6000. Starting from the raw public reads, TCRdb applied fastp trimming at Q25, assembled clones with MiXCR and retained in-frame beta chains. Merged by CDR3 protein, the rows form single entries marked with the most common genes and DNA. The sample table shows 120,000 or so distinct CDR3 sequences, and over 15% are seen once. The ten top clones hold 4.5% to 6.5% of the sample. Sample: PBMCs or a T cell subset sorted from them (not recorded which). The receptor source for this set is a man in his late teens or twenties who had mild COVID-19 (a few samples of this study predate the infection). The sample titles of this study are shuffled in the database, so cell type and time point are left out; the donor was told from shared clones.

The chain links TRBV18 to TRBJ2-7, with 9 nucleotides matching TRBD2. The V segment lost 2 bases and the J segment 3 bases; nucleotides outside the gene matches: 2. CDR3 length equals 14 residues. Germline CDR1 reads KGHSH; CDR2 reads LQKENI. DNA of the CDR3: TGTGCCAGCTCACCAGGTAGCGGGGGCTACGAGCAGTACTTC. Amino acids: CASSPGSGGYEQYF.

This clonotype has more than one count but fewer than ten. The chain carries TRBV2 and TRBJ1-2; D uncertain. Germline V gives CDR1 SNHLY, CDR2 FYNNEI. Trimming took 1 base from V and 5 from J, leaving 5 bases between them. The CDR3 runs 12 residues. CDR3 protein: CASSEGPYGYTF. CDR3 DNA sequence: TGTGCCAGCAGTGAAGGCCCTTATGGCTACACCTTC. The full variable domain, its missing parts supplied by reference TRBV2 and TRBJ1-2, is EPEVTQTPSHQVTQMGQEVILRCVPISNHLYFYWYRQILGQKVEFLVSFYNNEISEKSEIFDDQFSVERPDGSNFTLKIRSTKLEDSAMYFCASSEGPYGYTFGSGTRLTVV.

This sequence joins TRBV20-1 and TRBJ2-7; TRBD1 matches at 8 bases. CDR1 is DFQATT, CDR2 SNEGSKA, per germline (reference sequence). Trimming took 6 bases from V and 6 from J; bases not matched to a gene: 10. The CDR3 loop spans 13 amino acids. CDR3 nucleotides: TGCAGTGCCGGACAGGGTGGCTCTGGCGAGCAGTACGTC. It encodes CSAGQGGSGEQYV.

The rearrangement uses TRBV6-1 and TRBJ1-4, with D perhaps TRBD1 (5 bases). Per germline, CDR1 MNHNS and CDR2 SASEGT. The CDR3 totals 14 residues. Trimming cost V 10 bases and J 5 bases, with 17 bases left between them. CDR3 residues: CAIATGDGNEKLFF. In nucleotides, the CDR3 is TGTGCCATCGCGACGGGGGACGGGAATGAAAAACTGTTTTTT.

The gene calls are TRBV7-3 and TRBJ2-7; D call uncertain. The ends were cut back, 4 bases at V and 6 bases at J, with 4 bases in the middle. CDR3 length: 10 amino acids. Germline V gene sequence: CDR1 SGHTA, CDR2 FQGTGA. CDR3 DNA: TGTGCCAGCAGCTACAGCGAGCAGTACGTC. It translates to CASSYSEQYV.

This clonotype was recorded a few times. The chain couples TRBV7-2 to TRBJ2-1; possible D gene TRBD1, 6 bases. V lost 5 bases to trimming and J lost 8 bases, with 16 bases between them. There are 14 residues in the CDR3. Germline values: CDR1 SGHTA, CDR2 FQGNSA. CDR3 in amino acids: CASSTTQGIHEQFF. DNA for the CDR3: TGTGCCAGCAGCACGACCCAGGGGATTCATGAGCAGTTCTTC.

The gene calls are TRBV12-3 or TRBV12-4 and TRBJ1-2; a possible D gene is TRBD1 (6 bases). The length of the CDR3 is 14 residues. V lost 3 bases to trimming and J lost 7 bases, with 15 bases between them. The CDR3 DNA sequence: TGTGCCAGCAGTTTCAGGGGAGGTGTAGGTGGCTACACCTTC. This encodes CASSFRGGVGGYTF.

This clonotype was recorded a few times. V gene TRBV5-1 combines with J gene TRBJ2-5, with a weak D call TRBD2 (6 bases). V was clipped by 2 bases and J by 0 bases, with 8 bases between them. CDR3 length equals 14 residues. Germline V gene data show CDR1 as SGHRS and CDR2 as YFSETQ. The DNA of the CDR3 is TGCGCCAGCAGCTTCTGGGACTACCAAGAGACCCAGTACTTC. Translation: CASSFWDYQETQYF.

The chain uses TRBV11-2 and TRBJ1-5, with D unresolved. The ends were cut back, 4 bases at V and 7 bases at J, with 8 bases in the middle. Germline lookup yields CDR1 SGHAT and CDR2 FQNNGV. The length of the CDR3 is 12 residues. The CDR3 loop reads CASSSLDQPQHF. The CDR3 DNA is TGTGCCAGCAGCTCATTGGACCAGCCCCAGCATTTT.

This chain links TRBV4-3 with TRBJ2-5; tentatively, D is TRBD2 (5 bases). CDR3 size: 15 residues. With 2 bases removed from V and 2 bases from J, the gap between germline ends came to 12 bases. The germline V gene has CDR1 LGHNA and CDR2 YSLEER. The CDR3, as DNA: TGCGCCAGCAGCCAACTCGGACTGGGACAAGAGACCCAGTACTTC. Protein product: CASSQLGLGQETQYF.

This sequence joins TRBV7-2 and TRBJ1-2, with D unresolved. V was pared by 2 bases and J by 4 bases, with 5 bases between. The CDR3 has 12 amino acids. The germline gives CDR1 SGHTA, CDR2 FQGNSA. The CDR3 nucleotides read TGTGCCAGCAGCTTACCGTTCTATGGCTACACCTTC. Translated, it gives CASSLPFYGYTF.

The table lists this clonotype with a few counts. The chain couples TRBV7-2 to TRBJ1-4, with D possibly being TRBD1 (6 bases). The germline V gene encodes CDR1 SGHTA and CDR2 FQGNSA. The CDR3 runs to 16 residues. Trimming removed 0 bases at V and 5 bases at J, with 13 bases between. CDR3: CASSLARGGVNEKLFF. CDR3 in DNA: TGTGCCAGCAGCTTAGCGCGAGGGGGTGTCAATGAAAAACTGTTTTTT.

This clonotype appeared a few times. The chain is built from TRBV5-1 and TRBJ2-3; the D gene is possibly TRBD2 (5 bases). V lost 7 bases, J lost 4 bases, and 16 bases lay in between. The germline CDR1 and CDR2 sequences are SGHRS and YFSETQ. The CDR3 has 14 residues. The CDR3 sequence: CASGVRLAPDTQYF. The CDR3 nucleotides are TGCGCCAGCGGGGTGCGGCTAGCCCCAGATACGCAGTATTTT.

This clonotype was detected only a few times. The chain combines TRBV11-2 with TRBJ2-2; TRBD1 is a possible D gene (6 bases). Germline V gene data show CDR1 as SGHAT and CDR2 as FQNNGV. The CDR3 covers 17 residues. The V gene lost 5 bases and the J gene lost 4 bases, with 20 bases spanning the gap. In DNA, the CDR3 is TGTGCCAGCAGCCCCACGACAGGCCTCCGTGGCACCGGGGAGCTGTTTTTT. It yields the protein CASSPTTGLRGTGELFF. Combining the CDR3 with reference TRBV11-2 and TRBJ2-2 gives the whole variable domain EAGVAQSPRYKIIEKRQSVAFWCNPISGHATLYWYQQILGQGPKLLIQFQNNGVVDDSQLPKDRFSAERLKGVDSTLKIQPAKLEDSAVYLCASSPTTGLRGTGELFFGEGSRLTVL.

The table lists this clonotype with a few counts. The V call is TRBV7-6, the J call TRBJ2-5; D uncertain. This CDR3 region has 14 residues. In germline, CDR1 is SGHVS, CDR2 FNYEAQ. Trimming shortened V by 5 bases and J by 7 bases, and 17 bases separated the two germline ends. In DNA form, the CDR3 reads TGTGCCAGCAGCCCCTACGCAGCCCGGGTGACCCAGTACTTC. This codes for CASSPYAARVTQYF.

This rearrangement joins TRBV6-5 to TRBJ2-5; D ambiguous. In germline, CDR1 is MNHEY, CDR2 SVGAGI. The ends were cut back, 5 bases at V and 5 bases at J, with 18 bases in the middle. CDR3 length: 15 amino acids. CDR3: CASSPRRVSLETQYF. The CDR3 DNA reads as TGTGCCAGCAGTCCACGCCGGGTCTCATTGGAGACCCAGTACTTC.

This clonotype came up a few times. The V and J genes are TRBV7-9 and TRBJ1-3; 10 nucleotides agree with TRBD1. Trimming took 4 bases from V and 4 from J; bases not matched to a gene: 7. Germline CDR1 SEHNR, CDR2 FQNEAQ (reference sequence). CDR3 length: 16 residues. DNA of the CDR3: TGTGCCAGCAGCTCGACAGGGGGCGCGTCGGGAAACACCATATATTTT. It codes for CASSSTGGASGNTIYF.

The rearrangement links TRBV28 to TRBJ2-7; the match to TRBD1 covers 9 bases. Germline trimming cut 9 bases from V and 2 bases from J; bases unmatched to any gene: 5. Per the germline V gene, CDR1 is MDHEN and CDR2 is SYDVKM. This CDR3 has 13 amino acids. The CDR3 loop reads CASTGTGPYEQYF. CDR3 sequence (DNA): TGTGCCAGTACCGGGACAGGGCCCTACGAGCAGTACTTC.

V is TRBV7-2 and J is TRBJ1-1; 10 bases are a match to TRBD1. V shed 2 bases and J 0 bases; nucleotides not matched to a gene: 9. The CDR3 is made up of 18 amino acids. Per germline, CDR1 SGHTA and CDR2 FQGNSA. The chain's CDR3 is CASSLRGGTGELNTEAFF. The CDR3 nucleotides read TGTGCCAGCAGCTTAAGGGGCGGGACAGGGGAACTGAACACTGAAGCTTTCTTT.

The chain has TRBV10-2 and TRBJ1-1; D not resolved. The V and J ends lost 5 bases and 1 base respectively, with 11 bases between them. The CDR3 contains 14 residues. Per germline, CDR1 WSHSY and CDR2 SAAADI. CDR3 nucleotide sequence: TGCGCCAGCAGTTCCACGACCCAGAACACTGAAGCTTTCTTT. Translated: CASSSTTQNTEAFF.

This CDR3 reads CASSRTSGGLTQRADTQYF. The CDR3 DNA reads as TGCGCCAGCAGCCGGACTAGCGGGGGATTAACCCAAAGGGCAGATACGCAGTATTTT. The genes are TRBV5-1 and TRBJ2-3; 13 bases fit TRBD2. Germline V CDR1 and CDR2: SGHRS, YFSETQ. This CDR3 has 19 amino acids. With 4 bases clipped from V and 4 bases from J, the junction kept 15 bases outside the gene matches.

CDR3 region: CSADDSFNQPQHF. As DNA, the CDR3 is TGCAGTGCTGACGACAGTTTCAATCAGCCCCAGCATTTT. The chain employs TRBV20-1 and TRBJ1-5; D possibly corresponds to TRBD1 (5 bases). Germline V gives CDR1 DFQATT, CDR2 SNEGSKA (reference sequence). The CDR3 length is 13 residues. Trimming took off 5 bases at V and 3 bases at J, with 11 bases between the two ends.

This clonotype appeared a few times. The chain combines TRBV10-3 with TRBJ2-3; D unclear. Trimming cost V 11 bases and J 1 base, with 25 bases left between them. There are 17 residues in the CDR3. Germline CDR1 ENHRY, CDR2 SYGVKD. The CDR3 coding sequence is TGTGCCGCGTCAATCCGGCTAGAGATTTGGGGCACAGATACGCAGTATTTT. Protein product: CAASIRLEIWGTDTQYF.

This clonotype was found a few times. The V gene is TRBV20-1, the J gene TRBJ2-5; the D is unclear. The CDR3 extends over 11 amino acids. Germline V gene data show CDR1 as DFQATT and CDR2 as SNEGSKA (reference sequence). Trimming left V 1 base short and J 5 bases short, with 5 bases between. CDR3 sequence: CSARVQETQYF. The CDR3 coding sequence is TGCAGTGCTAGAGTTCAGGAGACCCAGTACTTC.

This chain joins TRBV11-2 and TRBJ2-5, with D maybe TRBD2 (6 bases). Germline CDR1 is SGHAT and CDR2 is FQNNGV. Deletions cut 5 bases from V and 3 bases from J, with 10 bases between. The CDR3 runs 13 residues. CDR3 sequence: CASSPRREETQYF. The CDR3 DNA reads TGTGCCAGCAGCCCGAGGAGGGAAGAGACCCAGTACTTC.

In its sample, this clonotype was seen a few times. The rearrangement uses TRBV18 and TRBJ2-5; 8 bases are shared with TRBD2. Looked up from germline, CDR1 is KGHSH and CDR2 is LQKENI. Unmatched junction bases numbered 3, after V lost 2 bases and J lost 4 bases. CDR3 length equals 14 residues. CDR3 nucleotide sequence: TGTGCCAGCTCACCAGGAAGCGGGAGAGAGACCCAGTACTTC. This encodes CASSPGSGRETQYF.